The rows below give T cell receptor beta chains drawn from one sample of a study of blood T cell repertoires in COVID-19. Generated by immunoSEQ multiplex PCR, the TCRdb table keeps only in-frame clones and is missing some. This sample carries 200,000 to 300,000 clones, approximately 83% of them seen once, and the ten largest clones take 3% to 4%. Sequenced: PBMCs or T cells enriched from blood (not recorded which). The receptor source for this set is a woman between 35 and 50 years old with acute COVID-19. The CDR3 runs from the conserved cysteine through the conserved F or W. Each record gives: V gene, D gene, clone size, J gene, CDR3 DNA, CDR3 protein. A D gene is named only where the DNA matches it firmly. Size is stated for part of the rows, as once, few or many counts, or as a class when the clone is expanded.

TRBV27	-	-	TRBJ2-7	TGTGCCAGCAGCCGCGCAGGTGGAGGATTCTACGAGCAGTACTTC	CASSRAGGGFYEQYF
TRBV7-9	TRBD2	-	TRBJ2-7	TGTGCCAGCAGGCTGGGCGGGGGAGGTACCGAGCAGTACTTC	CASRLGGGGTEQYF
TRBV13	-	-	TRBJ2-7	TGTGCCAGCAGCGTCCGTCTAGCACGTTCCTACGAGCAGTACTTC	CASSVRLARSYEQYF
TRBV5-1	TRBD2	-	TRBJ2-3	TGCGCCAGCAGCTTGGTTCGTCTAGCGGCTAGCACAGATACGCAGTATTTT	CASSLVRLAASTDTQYF
TRBV27	TRBD2	-	TRBJ2-2	TGTGCCAGCAGTTTGCCGCCCGTACAGTGGGCGGGAGCGAACACCGGGGAGCTGTTTTTT	CASSLPPVQWAGANTGELFF
TRBV30	TRBD1	-	TRBJ2-5	TGTGCCTGGAGTGCCTCAGGGGGTGAGACCCAGTACTTC	CAWSASGGETQYF
TRBV6-1	TRBD2	-	TRBJ2-1	TGTGCCAGCAGTGAACGACTAGCGGCCCCTAATGAGCAGTTCTTC	CASSERLAAPNEQFF
TRBV4-2	-	-	TRBJ2-2	TGTGCCAGCAGCCACGGGGGAGGAGATACCGGGGAGCTGTTTTTT	CASSHGGGDTGELFF
TRBV11-2	-	once	TRBJ1-2	TGTGCCAGCAGCTTGAGTGACTATGGCTACACCTTC	CASSLSDYGYTF
TRBV7-9	-	-	TRBJ1-5	TGTGCCAGCAGCTTAGGAACATTGCAGCCCCAGCATTTT	CASSLGTLQPQHF
TRBV6-5	TRBD1	-	TRBJ1-2	TGTGCCAGCAGTTATTACGACAGGGGGAACTATGGCTACACCTTC	CASSYYDRGNYGYTF
TRBV5-1	-	-	TRBJ2-7	TGCGCCAGCAGCTCTCTGGAGGGGCAGGGCGAGCAGTACTTC	CASSSLEGQGEQYF
TRBV25-1	TRBD2	-	TRBJ2-7	TGTGCCAGCAGTGTCTCCCGGACGGACGGGGGGGCCTCCTACGAGCAGTACTTC	CASSVSRTDGGASYEQYF
TRBV3-1/TRBV3-2	TRBD1	-	TRBJ1-3	TGTGCCAGCAGCCAATCAGGGGGCTCTGGAAACACCATATATTTT	CASSQSGGSGNTIYF